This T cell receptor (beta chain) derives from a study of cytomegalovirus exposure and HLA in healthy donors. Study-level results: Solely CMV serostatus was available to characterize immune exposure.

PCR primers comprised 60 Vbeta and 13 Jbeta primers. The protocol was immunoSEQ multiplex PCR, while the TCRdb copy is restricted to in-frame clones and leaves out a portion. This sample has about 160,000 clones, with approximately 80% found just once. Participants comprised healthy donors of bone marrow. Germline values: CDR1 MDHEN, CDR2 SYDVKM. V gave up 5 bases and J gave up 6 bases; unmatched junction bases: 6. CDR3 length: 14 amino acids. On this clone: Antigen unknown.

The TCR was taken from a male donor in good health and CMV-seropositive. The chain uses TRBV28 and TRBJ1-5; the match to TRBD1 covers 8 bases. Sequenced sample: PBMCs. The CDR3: CASSLGQGTQPQHF. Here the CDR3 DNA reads TGTGCCAGCAGTCTCGGACAGGGTACTCAGCCCCAGCATTTT.